Only a few counts were recorded for the clone carrying this T cell receptor beta chain. These data originate in a study of graft-versus-host responses after intestinal transplantation. Profiled with immunoSEQ multiplex PCR; TCRdb holds only in-frame clones, not every one. The sample contains fewer than 45,000 clones, about 91% of which appear only once. The CDR3 is made up of 12 amino acids. Trimming left V 2 bases short and J 6 bases short, with 5 bases between. Per germline, CDR1 GTSNPN and CDR2 SVGIG (reference sequence). The source of this sequence is a human patient who received an intestinal transplant, so some T cells may come from the graft donor. Material: PBMCs, obtained 524 days after transplant. The chain carries TRBV30 and TRBJ1-6; the D is unclear. The CDR3: CAWSTSNSPLHF. The CDR3 DNA sequence: TGTGCCTGGAGTACTAGTAATTCACCCCTCCACTTT.